These T cell receptor beta chains were read from a single sample in a study of blood T cell repertoires in COVID-19. The method was immunoSEQ multiplex PCR; TCRdb's version includes in-frame clones alone and lacks a portion of them. The sample includes about 120,000 clones, roughly 85% of them seen just once. The sample taken for sequencing was peripheral blood. Every receptor here comes from a man aged 35 to 55 with acute or convalescent COVID-19. CDR3s include the opening cysteine and the closing phenylalanine or tryptophan.

CDR3: CATSDLEGFYGYTF
V: TRBV24-1

CDR3: CSVRGIPQGNTEAFF
V: TRBV29-1

CDR3: CSGDRGVTTEAFF
V: TRBV29-1

CDR3: CASRPTGGSGNTIYF
V: TRBV6-5

CDR3: CASRGDKSSYEQYF
V: TRBV6-5

CDR3: CASSQGTGGLTEQYF
V: TRBV4-1

CDR3: CASSRGSNEKLFF
V: TRBV18

CDR3: CAWSPTGISPLHF
V: TRBV30

CDR3: CASSPNMYEQYF
V: TRBV4-2

CDR3: CASRYRDLDTGELFF
V: TRBV6-5

CDR3: CASSLGLAAEQYF
V: TRBV5-1

CDR3: CASAGQGTGELFF
V: TRBV6-5

CDR3: CASSFHLGQGTDTQYF
V: TRBV5-1

CDR3: CASSSGLAETQYF
V: TRBV7-6

CDR3: CASSLAGGLYTGELFF
V: TRBV6-6

CDR3: CASSGGAVEQYF
V: TRBV7-9

CDR3: CASGDDGGAETQYF
V: TRBV6-5